This T cell receptor beta chain came from a study of CD4 and CD8 cells across lung adenocarcinoma regions. Germline V gene data show CDR1 as SGHRS and CDR2 as YFSETQ. Trimming cost V 2 bases and J 0 bases, with 7 bases left between them. CDR3 length equals 14 residues. TCRdb re-called the PCR reads through MiXCR, storing one row per CDR3 protein. This table has thousands of distinct CDR3 sequences, 40% to 50% appearing once. The patients had localized lung adenocarcinoma, a non-small cell subtype. The sequencing input was CD4+ T cells from the margin of a lung tumor. This TCR was sampled from a female donor with lung adenocarcinoma. The CD4 and CD8 labels of this study may be unreliable. V usage is TRBV5-1 and J usage is TRBJ2-3; weak D call: TRBD2 (6 bases). The DNA of the CDR3 is TGCGCCAGCAGCTTCGGGACTAGCACAGATACGCAGTATTTT. This encodes CASSFGTSTDTQYF.